These 19 T cell receptor beta chains share one sample of origin, sequenced in a study of T cells in Graves' hyperthyroidism and ophthalmopathy. Amplified regions were TCR beta CDR3 sequences from RNA transcripts. TCR CDR3 regions were first amplified by RT-PCR with HTBI primers. MiXCR, run by TCRdb on the multiplex PCR reads, gives a single entry per CDR3 protein. The top ten clones hold around 6.6% of a sample with approximately 560,000 distinct CDR3 sequences, 15% to 17% of them seen once. What was sequenced was blood. The receptors were gathered from a young woman with Graves' hyperthyroidism.

The sample holds many counts of this clonotype. V is TRBV20-1 and J is TRBJ1-6, with 8 bases identical to TRBD1. V lost 2 bases and J lost 5; bases outside the gene matches: 5. Germline CDR1 is DFQATT and CDR2 is SNEGSKA (reference sequence). The CDR3 is 15 residues long. The CDR3 coding sequence is TGCAGTGCTAGACAACCAGGGGGCAATAATTCACCCCTCCACTTT. Amino acid sequence: CSARQPGGNNSPLHF.

V is TRBV7-9 and J is TRBJ2-1; 9 nucleotides align to TRBD1. The CDR3 is 15 residues long. Germline CDR1 reads SEHNR; CDR2 reads FQNEAQ (reference sequence). The trim removed 5 bases at V and 7 bases at J, leaving 9 bases unmatched. The CDR3 DNA follows: TGTGCCAGCAGCCCCCAGGACAGGGGTCGAAATGAGCAGTTCTTC. Translation: CASSPQDRGRNEQFF.

This sequence joins TRBV11-2 and TRBJ2-1; D is unclear. Trimming left V 1 base short and J 6 bases short, with 7 bases between. This CDR3 is built from 13 residues. CDR1 and CDR2 (germline): SGHAT, FQNNGV. The CDR3 loop reads CASSLGAPNEQFF. The CDR3 DNA follows: TGTGCCAGCAGCTTAGGGGCGCCCAATGAGCAGTTCTTC.

This clonotype was seen many times. This chain connects TRBV11-1 to TRBJ2-1, with D perhaps matching TRBD2 (6 bases). V was pared by 5 bases and J by 3 bases, with 17 bases between. The germline V gene has CDR1 SGHAT and CDR2 FQDESV (reference sequence). CDR3 size: 16 residues. This CDR3 reads CASSGGAQDYYNEQFF. The CDR3, as DNA: TGTGCCAGCAGCGGAGGGGCTCAGGACTACTACAATGAGCAGTTCTTC.

This clonotype was detected a few times. The J gene is TRBJ2-1, the V gene TRBV9, with TRBD1 as a possible D gene (5 bases). Trimming cost V 4 bases and J 2 bases, with 16 bases left between them. From germline, CDR1 is SGDLS and CDR2 YYNGEE. CDR3 length equals 16 residues. CDR3 protein: CASSPQGGDAYNEQFF. The DNA for the CDR3 is TGTGCCAGCAGCCCCCAGGGCGGTGACGCCTACAATGAGCAGTTCTTC.

This clonotype was counted at least ten times. DNA for the CDR3: TGTGCCAGCAGTTACGGAGGTGGCACAGATACGCAGTATTTT. It translates to CASSYGGGTDTQYF. This chain uses TRBV12-3 or TRBV12-4 with TRBJ2-3; weak D call: TRBD2 (5 bases). V shed 4 bases and J shed 1 base, with 9 bases lying between them. The CDR3 has 14 residues.

The table lists this clonotype with a few counts. This sequence joins TRBV7-9 and TRBJ2-4, with D tentatively TRBD2 (6 bases). The CDR3 is 13 amino acids. The V end was cut by 2 bases, the J end by 8 bases, with 10 bases between. Per germline, CDR1 SEHNR and CDR2 FQNEAQ (reference sequence). CDR3 region: CASSLLWGDIQYF. The CDR3 DNA sequence: TGTGCCAGCAGCTTATTGTGGGGGGACATTCAGTACTTC.

The V and J genes are TRBV5-6 and TRBJ2-7; D call uncertain. The germline gives CDR1 SGHDT, CDR2 YYEEEE. This CDR3 region has 16 residues. The V end was cut by 4 bases, the J end by 1 base, with 18 bases between. DNA for the CDR3: TGTGCCAGCAGCCTTGCTTTAAGGGCGGCATCCTACGAGCAGTACTTC. Amino acid sequence: CASSLALRAASYEQYF.

This clonotype was detected many times. At one end, the junction sequence differs from germline, possibly due to a read error. The CDR3 DNA reads as TGTGCCAGCAGCGTAGCGGGAGGGACCTACAATGAGCAGTTCTTC. Encoded protein: CASSVAGGTYNEQFF. The rearrangement links TRBV7-2 to TRBJ2-1; 11 bases line up with TRBD2. The CDR3 contains 15 residues. Germline lookup yields CDR1 SGHTA and CDR2 FQGNSA. Supplemented by reference TRBV7-2 and TRBJ2-1, the full variable domain reads GAGVSQSPSNKVTEKGKDVELRCDPISGHTALYWYRQSLGQGLEFLIYFQGNSAPDKSGLPSDRFSAERTGGSVSTLTIQRTQQEDSAVYLCASSVAGGTYNEQFFGPGTRLTVL.

The chain employs TRBV12-3 or TRBV12-4 and TRBJ1-1, with TRBD1 as a possible D gene (6 bases). V was pared by 3 bases and J by 6 bases, with 11 bases between. The CDR3 runs to 13 residues. CDR3 protein: CASSFAGAPEAFF. The CDR3 bases are TGTGCCAGCAGTTTTGCGGGGGCCCCTGAAGCTTTCTTT.

J is TRBJ2-3 and V is TRBV29-1; 12 bases match TRBD2. This CDR3 is built from 14 residues. The V and J ends lost 7 bases and 4 bases, in that order; junction bases with no gene match: 6. Germline V gene sequence: CDR1 SQVTM, CDR2 ANQGSEA. In nucleotides, the CDR3 is TGCAGCGGACTAGCGGGAGAGTGGGCAGATACGCAGTATTTT. Translating gives CSGLAGEWADTQYF.

As concerns this clonotype: A much larger clone lies one base from this, so it may be a read error. Given the absence of the conserved phenylalanine or tryptophan at the CDR3 end, a read error is likely. V and J are TRBV3-1 and TRBJ1-5; TRBD1 might be the D (6 bases). The CDR3 length is 14 residues. V lost 4 bases, J lost 10 bases, and 17 bases lay in between. Per the germline V gene, CDR1 is LGHDT and CDR2 is YNNKEL (reference sequence). This chain's CDR3 is CASSPGGGMDPQHL. The DNA of the CDR3 is TGTGCCAGCAGCCCAGGAGGGGGGATGGACCCCCAGCATCTT.

The chain has TRBV10-3 and TRBJ2-7; 10 positions match TRBD2. The CDR3 extends over 14 amino acids. Germline CDR1 reads ENHRY; CDR2 reads SYGVKD. V dropped 6 bases and J dropped 6; count of bases not matched to a gene: 8. This CDR3 is CAIRPAVAGGEQYF. CDR3 sequence (DNA): TGTGCCATCAGACCGGCGGTAGCGGGAGGCGAGCAGTACTTC.

This clonotype showed up just a few times. The chain recombines TRBV7-9 with TRBJ1-5; 7 bases line up with TRBD1. The germline CDR1 and CDR2 sequences are SEHNR and FQNEAQ (reference sequence). This CDR3 contains 18 residues. The V and J ends lost 5 bases and 2 bases, in that order; junction bases with no gene match: 15. In DNA, the CDR3 is TGTGCCAGCAGCCATCCGACAGGGAAAATTTATGGCAATCAGCCCCAGCATTTT. Protein sequence: CASSHPTGKIYGNQPQHF.

This clonotype occurred a few times. CDR3 loop: CASSPRTTYNEQFF. DNA for the CDR3: TGTGCCAGCAGTCCGAGGACCACCTACAATGAGCAGTTCTTC. The chain carries TRBV7-3 and TRBJ2-1; no clear D. The length of the CDR3 is 14 residues. Trimming left V 6 bases short and J 2 bases short, with 11 bases between. CDR1 is SGHTA, CDR2 FQGTGA, per germline.

The V and J genes are TRBV10-3 and TRBJ1-1; no clear D. V dropped 8 bases and J dropped 0 bases, with 10 bases sitting between them. This CDR3 comprises 13 residues. CDR1 is ENHRY, CDR2 SYGVKD, per germline. CDR3 amino acids: CAIGVELNTEAFF. CDR3 nucleotide sequence: TGTGCCATCGGAGTGGAGCTGAACACTGAAGCTTTCTTT.

There are many counts of this clonotype. The J gene is TRBJ2-3, the V gene TRBV20-1; 10 positions match TRBD2. Germline CDR1 is DFQATT and CDR2 is SNEGSKA (reference sequence). The CDR3 spans 17 residues. V dropped 3 bases and J dropped 0; count of bases not matched to a gene: 9. CDR3 in amino acids: CSASDSGLASSTDTQYF. CDR3 coding DNA: TGCAGTGCTAGCGACTCGGGACTAGCGAGTAGCACAGATACGCAGTATTTT.

This clonotype has a single count. A read error is possible here, since a much larger clone lies one base away. The genes are TRBV11-1 and TRBJ1-4, with 7 positions matching TRBD1. The CDR3 is 14 residues long. Germline assignment: CDR1 SGHAT and CDR2 FQDESV (reference sequence). Trimming removed 8 bases from V and 5 bases from J; junction bases left unmatched: 8. The CDR3 is CASGRTGINEKLFF. The CDR3 bases are TGTGCCAGCGGCCGGACAGGCATCAATGAAAAACTGTTTTTT.

A note on this clonotype: A much larger clone sits a single nucleotide away, making a read error possible. CDR3 residues: CASGGTGYTEAFF. For the CDR3, the DNA is TGTGCCAGCGGTGGGACAGGGTACACTGAAGCTTTCTTT. V usage is TRBV12-3 or TRBV12-4 and J usage is TRBJ1-1; 9 bases are a match to TRBD1. V lost 8 bases and J lost 3; bases outside the gene matches: 4. The CDR3 length is 13 residues.